The entry below gives a single T cell receptor beta chain sequence along with its context. This sample was included in a study of CD8+ T cells in alopecia areata. Deletions cut 7 bases from V and 5 bases from J, with 11 bases between. Germline values: CDR1 SQVTM, CDR2 ANQGSEA. This CDR3 has 12 residues. Sequencing used cDNA as its template, made by extracting RNA and reverse transcribing it. The assay was immunoSEQ multiplex PCR, and TCRdb's table has in-frame clones only and misses some. The top ten hold roughly 1.7% of the sample, which has about 180,000 clones, roughly 63% seen once. The sample in question was CD4+ T cells sorted from blood, obtained at week 0. J is TRBJ2-2 and V is TRBV29-1; tentative D call: TRBD1 (5 bases). The source of this sequence is a human donor with alopecia areata. CDR3: CSGFQGTGELFF. CDR3 sequence (DNA): TGCAGCGGGTTCCAGGGAACCGGGGAGCTGTTTTTT.